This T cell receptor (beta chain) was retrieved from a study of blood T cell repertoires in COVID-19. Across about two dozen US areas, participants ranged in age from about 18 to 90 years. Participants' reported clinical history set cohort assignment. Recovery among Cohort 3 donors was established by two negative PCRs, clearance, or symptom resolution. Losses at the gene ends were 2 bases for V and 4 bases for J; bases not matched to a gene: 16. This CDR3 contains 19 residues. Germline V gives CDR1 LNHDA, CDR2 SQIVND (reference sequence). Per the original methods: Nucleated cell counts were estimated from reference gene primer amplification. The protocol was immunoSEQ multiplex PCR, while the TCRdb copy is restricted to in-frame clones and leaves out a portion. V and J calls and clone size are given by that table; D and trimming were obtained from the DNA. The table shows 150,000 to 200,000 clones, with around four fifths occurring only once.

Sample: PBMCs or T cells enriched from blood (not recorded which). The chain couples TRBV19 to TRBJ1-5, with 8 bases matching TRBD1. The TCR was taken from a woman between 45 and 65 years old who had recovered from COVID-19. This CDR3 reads CASSIREGYGRGRNQPQHF. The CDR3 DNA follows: TGTGCCAGTAGTATACGTGAGGGGTATGGCAGGGGGCGGAATCAGCCCCAGCATTTT.